This T cell receptor (beta chain) was retrieved from a study of cytomegalovirus exposure and HLA in healthy donors. Study conclusions and caveats: The listing of 150 to 200 TCR beta chains classed them as cytomegalovirus-associated. Most TCR beta V segments were productive about 90% or about 30% of the time in an earlier analysis.

The junction had 5 bases not matched to a gene; V was cut back by 6 bases and J by 1 base. Germline CDR1 and CDR2: LNHDA and SQIVND (reference sequence). The CDR3 is 15 residues long. In the case of this clone: As yet, its antigen is unknown.

13 Jbeta primers and 60 Vbeta primers were used for the PCR. Original methodology: Later, an analysis found 80 million or so unique TCR beta chains, and about 10 million of these were shared. Generated by immunoSEQ multiplex PCR, the TCRdb table keeps only in-frame clones and is missing some. The V and J calls and clone size come from that table; D and trimming were worked out from the DNA. The data show some 70,000 clones, with roughly four fifths seen just once and 1.5% to 2% held by the top ten. The sequencing sample was made of PBMCs. The chain employs TRBV19 and TRBJ2-7; 11 bases are shared with TRBD2. The receptor comes from a man between 18 and 29 years old in good health and CMV-seronegative. CDR3 coding DNA: TGTGCCAGTAGCGTGCTAGCGGGGGGTTCCTACGAGCAGTACTTC. It encodes CASSVLAGGSYEQYF.